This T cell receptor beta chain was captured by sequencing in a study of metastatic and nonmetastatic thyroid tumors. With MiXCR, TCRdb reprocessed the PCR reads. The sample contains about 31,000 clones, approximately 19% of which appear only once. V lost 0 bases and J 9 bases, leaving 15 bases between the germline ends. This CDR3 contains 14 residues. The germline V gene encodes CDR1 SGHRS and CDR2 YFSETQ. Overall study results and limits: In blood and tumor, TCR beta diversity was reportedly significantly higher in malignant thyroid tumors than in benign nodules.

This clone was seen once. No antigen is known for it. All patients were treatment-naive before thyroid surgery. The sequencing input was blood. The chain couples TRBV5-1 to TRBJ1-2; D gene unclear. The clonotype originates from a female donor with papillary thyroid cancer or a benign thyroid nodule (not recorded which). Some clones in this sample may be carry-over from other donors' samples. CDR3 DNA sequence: TGCGCCAGCAGCTTGGTTTACGGTTCGGTGTGCTACACCTTC. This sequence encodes CASSLVYGSVCYTF.